The rows below give T cell receptor beta chains drawn from one sample of a study of CD8+CD57+ T cells in acquired aplastic anemia. A single record per CDR3 protein comes from TCRdb applying MiXCR to the reads. The sample carries approximately 130,000 distinct CDR3 sequences, 30% to 45% recorded once. Sequenced sample: sorted CD4+, CD8+, or CD8+CD57+ T cells (not recorded which) from PBMCs. These receptors all come from a human donor with aplastic anemia. Both conserved end residues are part of each CDR3. D genes are given only for firm matches. Clone sizes are given selectively: once, few, many, or a class where the clone is expanded.

J,size,V,length,D,DNA,CDR3
TRBJ2-7,.,TRBV27,15,.,TGTGCCAGCAGGTCAGGTGGGGCAAGATCCCACGAGCAGTACTTC,CASRSGGARSHEQYF
TRBJ1-1,.,TRBV9,13,TRBD1,TGTGCCAGCAGCGTGGACGGGACAGGGCAAGCTTTCTTT,CASSVDGTGQAFF
TRBJ1-6,many,TRBV6-1,15,TRBD1,TGTGCCAGCAGAATCAGGGGGCTGGGAGATTCACCCCTCCACTTT,CASRIRGLGDSPLHF
TRBJ1-1,many,TRBV12-3/TRBV12-4,13,.,TGTGCCAGCAGTTTAACCCAGAACACTGAAGCTTTCTTT,CASSLTQNTEAFF
TRBJ1-2,few,TRBV6-5,16,.,TGTGCCAGCAGTTACTTACCCCCCGGGACATTTTATGGCTACACCTTC,CASSYLPPGTFYGYTF
TRBJ1-4,.,TRBV3-1,14,TRBD1,TGTGCCAGCAGCCCTTACAGGGGAAGGGAAAAACTGTTTTTT,CASSPYRGREKLFF
TRBJ2-7,.,TRBV25-1,16,.,TGTGCCAGCAGCTTAGGAAGCTGGGGCGGTCTCTACGAGCAGTACTTC,CASSLGSWGGLYEQYF
TRBJ1-4,few,TRBV5-1,15,.,TGCGCCAGCAGCCCCGACTCCCCCGGAGGTGAAAAACTGTTTTTT,CASSPDSPGGEKLFF
TRBJ2-7,.,TRBV19,13,TRBD1,TGTGCCAGTAGGGACAGGGGGCTGTACGAGCAGTACTTC,CASRDRGLYEQYF
TRBJ2-1,many,TRBV20-1,15,.,TGCAGTGCTAGAGATCCTAGTGCGGTTTACAATGAGCAGTTCTTC,CSARDPSAVYNEQFF
TRBJ1-1,many,TRBV6-4,15,TRBD1,TGTGCCAGCAGTGCCCGCGGACAGGGGCAAACTGAAGCTTTCTTT,CASSARGQGQTEAFF
TRBJ1-2,.,TRBV29-1,13,.,TGCAACGTTGATCAGAGTGGCAACTATGGCTACACCTTC,CNVDQSGNYGYTF
TRBJ1-5,.,TRBV19,13,.,TGTGCCAGTAGGGGCTATAGCAATCAGCCCCAGCATTTT,CASRGYSNQPQHF
TRBJ2-4,.,TRBV6-2/TRBV6-3,12,.,TGTGCCAGTTCGGTAGCCAAAAACATTCAGTACTTC,CASSVAKNIQYF
TRBJ2-7,.,TRBV7-9,13,TRBD2,TGTGCCAGCAGCTTTCGCGGGAGGGACGAGCAGTACTTC,CASSFRGRDEQYF
TRBJ1-1,.,TRBV25-1,13,.,TGTGCCAGCAGTGAATATTGGGACACTGAAGCTTTCTTT,CASSEYWDTEAFF
TRBJ1-1,.,TRBV4-1,15,TRBD1,TGCGCCAGCCGCCCCACGGGACAGGGGGCGTCTGAAGCTTTCTTT,CASRPTGQGASEAFF
TRBJ1-1,.,TRBV20-1,15,TRBD1,TGCAGTGCTAGACAGACAGGGAGGATAAAGTCGGAAGCTTTCTTT,CSARQTGRIKSEAFF
TRBJ2-7,once,TRBV10-1,13,.,TGCGCCAGCAGTGTTGGTGAGGGCTACGAGCAGTACTTC,CASSVGEGYEQYF
TRBJ2-5,many,TRBV12-3/TRBV12-4,16,TRBD1,TGTGCCAGCAGTTCTCGGGACAGGACCATCTCAGGGACCCAGTACTTC,CASSSRDRTISGTQYF
TRBJ2-1,few,TRBV5-1,17,.,TGCGCCAGCAGCTACCGGCCAGGACAGAGAACTAACAATGAGCAGTTCTTC,CASSYRPGQRTNNEQFF
TRBJ2-3,few,TRBV12-3/TRBV12-4,18,.,TGTGCCAGCAGCACCCGCGTATTTGGGGGTGGTAGGGCAGATACGCAGTATTTT,CASSTRVFGGGRADTQYF
TRBJ1-2,.,TRBV3-1,19,.,TGTGCCAGCAGCCAAGATCTTCTCACTGGACACCATACTAACTATGGCTACACCTTC,CASSQDLLTGHHTNYGYTF
TRBJ1-5,.,TRBV2,14,.,TGTGCCAGCAGAGGGACCGTTACCAATCAGCCCCAGCATTTT,CASRGTVTNQPQHF
TRBJ2-1,.,TRBV29-1,13,TRBD1,TGCAGCCTAAGACAGGGGGTGAACAATGAGCAGTTCTTC,CSLRQGVNNEQFF
TRBJ2-1,many,TRBV20-1,15,TRBD2,TGCAGTGCTAGAGATTCTAGCGGGGGCCCCAATGAGCAGTTCTTC,CSARDSSGGPNEQFF
TRBJ2-1,.,TRBV18,15,.,TGTGCCAGCTCACCGGGGTCAGTTCTAGACAATGAGCAGTTCTTC,CASSPGSVLDNEQFF
TRBJ2-5,many,TRBV4-1,13,.,TGCGCCAGCAGCCAAGGGGGTCTGGAGACCCAGTACTTC,CASSQGGLETQYF
TRBJ2-2,few,TRBV7-6,13,TRBD2,TGTGCCAGCTGGGGGGGGACCACCGGGGAGCTGTTTTTT,CASWGGTTGELFF
TRBJ2-1,.,TRBV15,16,TRBD2,TGTGCCACCAGCAGGGCTGGGACTAGCGTACAGGGTGAGCAGTTCTTC,CATSRAGTSVQGEQFF
TRBJ1-1,few,TRBV19,12,.,TGTGCCAGTAGTATGAAAGGAGATGAAGCTTTCTTT,CASSMKGDEAFF
TRBJ1-3,.,TRBV25-1,16,.,TGTGCCAGCAGTGAATACAGGGAGTATCCTGGAAACACCATATATTTT,CASSEYREYPGNTIYF
TRBJ1-5,many,TRBV7-4,14,.,TGTGCCAGCATCATCCAGCCCCCAGGGCAGCCCCAGCATTTT,CASIIQPPGQPQHF
TRBJ1-2,few,TRBV24-1,13,.,TGTGCCACCAGTGTCAGTACTAACTATGGCTACACCTTC,CATSVSTNYGYTF
TRBJ2-5,.,TRBV25-1,11,.,TGTGCCAGCAAAGCGTCCGAGACCCAGTACTTC,CASKASETQYF
TRBJ2-3,.,TRBV3-1,16,.,TGTGCCAGCAGTTACCGACAGGGGAGGGGCACAGATACGCAGTATTTT,CASSYRQGRGTDTQYF
TRBJ1-4,many,TRBV2,14,.,TGTGCCAGCAGAAGAGAGCTTCGGGATGAAAAACTGTTTTTT,CASRRELRDEKLFF
TRBJ1-5,many,TRBV5-1,15,.,TGCGCCAGCAGCTTGGTGGCAGGGCCTAATCAGCCCCAGCATTTT,CASSLVAGPNQPQHF
TRBJ2-7,.,TRBV10-2,15,.,TGCGCCAGCAGACTGGAGACCCGAGTATCCTACGAGCAGTACTTC,CASRLETRVSYEQYF
TRBJ2-3,few,TRBV6-2/TRBV6-3,18,TRBD2,TGTGCCAGCAGTTACCCAACCCCGGGACTAGCGTCCCCAGGTACGCAGTATTTT,CASSYPTPGLASPGTQYF
TRBJ2-2,.,TRBV4-1,15,.,TGCGCCAGCAGCCAAGTCAGCAGGGACACCGGGGAGCTGTTTTTT,CASSQVSRDTGELFF
TRBJ2-2,few,TRBV27,16,TRBD1,TGTGCCAGCAGCTCCCCGGGACAGGGACGAACCGGGGAGCTGTTTTTT,CASSSPGQGRTGELFF
TRBJ2-5,medium-sized,TRBV7-9,12,.,TGTGCCAGCAGTCCCTCCGGGGAGACCCAGTACTTC,CASSPSGETQYF
TRBJ2-5,.,TRBV9,17,TRBD2,TGTGCCAGCAGCGTAGGTCCTAGCGGGGGGTTCCCAGAGACCCAGTACTTC,CASSVGPSGGFPETQYF